The clone carrying this T cell receptor beta chain appeared a single time. Its target is not known. The PCR used 60 Vbeta and 13 Jbeta primers. Only in-frame clones appear in the TCRdb table, and some are missing; sequencing was by immunoSEQ multiplex PCR. Here the sample spans roughly 150,000 clones, around four fifths being singletons. The sample belongs to a study of cytomegalovirus exposure and HLA in healthy donors. J lost 2 bases, V lost 3 bases, and 4 bases had no gene match. Germline CDR1 is MNHEY and CDR2 is SVGAGI. The length of the CDR3 is 15 residues. Study-level findings and limits: Presence/absence analyses treated sequencing depth as roughly uniform across donors. Follow-up analysis seemed to connect common viral pathogens with several of the most significant clusters identified.

The chain couples TRBV6-5 to TRBJ2-7; 10 bases align to TRBD1. Sequencing input: PBMCs. The sequence was collected from a man between 45 and 60 years old in good health and CMV-seropositive. The CDR3 DNA follows: TGTGCCAGCAGTTATGGGACAGGGGCTACCTACGAGCAGTACTTC. Protein sequence: CASSYGTGATYEQYF.